A single sample is the source of the 8 T cell receptor beta chains below, sequenced in a study of cytomegalovirus exposure and HLA in healthy donors (dated by TCRdb to the late 2010s). The library was produced with the immunoSEQ multiplex PCR assay. The multiplex PCR relied on a mix of 60 forward primers for TCR Vbeta segments and 13 reverse primers for TCR Jbeta segments. TCRdb stores this immuneACCESS table with in-frame sequences only. Part of the clones is absent; in the studies checked, under half of the shortfall reflects unresolved V genes, and no reason is known for the rest. This sample's table contains about 120,000 clones. The top ten hold 3.7% of the sample. Sample: PBMCs. Receptors were obtained from a man aged 30-40 years in good health and CMV-seronegative.

This chain links TRBV5-1 with TRBJ2-1, with D possibly being TRBD1 (6 bases). The germline V gene has CDR1 SGHRS and CDR2 YFSETQ. The V and J ends lost 1 base and 5 bases respectively, with 10 bases between them. The CDR3 length is 14 residues. CDR3 in DNA: TGCGCCAGCAGCTTGAGGCCAGGGGACAATGAGCAGTTCTTC. Translation gives CASSLRPGDNEQFF.

The CDR3: CASRESPSTDTQYF. The CDR3 DNA reads as TGTGCCAGCAGGGAGTCGCCTAGCACAGATACGCAGTATTTT. The chain has TRBV5-6 and TRBJ2-3; no definite D call. Trimming shortened V by 5 bases and J by 0 bases, and 10 bases separated the two germline ends. This CDR3 is built from 14 residues. From germline, CDR1 is SGHDT and CDR2 YYEEEE. The full variable domain, rest sourced from reference TRBV5-6 and TRBJ2-3, is DAGVTQSPTHLIKTRGQQVTLRCSPKSGHDTVSWYQQALGQGPQFIFQYYEEEERQRGNFPDRFSGHQFPNYSSELNVNALLLGDSALYLCASRESPSTDTQYFGPGTRLTVL.

The chain has TRBV18 and TRBJ1-1; D is ambiguous. Germline CDR1 reads KGHSH; CDR2 reads LQKENI. V gave up 0 bases and J gave up 5 bases, with 10 bases separating them. The CDR3 consists of 14 residues. Here the CDR3 DNA reads TGTGCCAGCTCACCACCAGGCCTGAGGACTGAAGCTTTCTTT. It encodes CASSPPGLRTEAFF.

The rearrangement links TRBV11-2 to TRBJ2-5, with 7 bases fitting TRBD2. The CDR3 has 15 residues. CDR1 is SGHAT and CDR2 is FQNNGV in the germline V gene. V lost 6 bases to trimming and J lost 2 bases; unmatched junction nucleotides: 9. DNA for the CDR3: TGTGCCAGCAGTGTGGGAGGGAAAGTTCAAGAGACCCAGTACTTC. Protein sequence: CASSVGGKVQETQYF.

DNA of the CDR3: TGTGCCAGCAGAGGCCTTCGGGACATTTACGAGCAGTACTTC. Translated: CASRGLRDIYEQYF. The chain carries TRBV7-8 and TRBJ2-7, with a possible D match to TRBD1 (6 bases). The germline CDR1 and CDR2 sequences are SGHVS and FQNEAQ. V was cut by 6 bases and J by 4 bases, with 16 bases left in between. There are 14 residues in the CDR3.

The chain uses TRBV6-1 and TRBJ1-1; 12 bases fit TRBD1. Losses at the gene ends were 6 bases for V and 10 bases for J; bases not matched to a gene: 9. The germline V gene encodes CDR1 MNHNS and CDR2 SASEGT. The CDR3 totals 14 residues. CDR3 in DNA: TGTGCCAGCAGACCGCCGGGACAGGGGGCGAGAGCTTTCTTT. Amino acid sequence: CASRPPGQGARAFF.

The chain recombines TRBV5-1 with TRBJ2-5; a possible D gene is TRBD2 (6 bases). The CDR3 totals 13 residues. V was shortened by 4 bases and J by 4 bases, with 11 bases between the two germline ends. In germline, CDR1 is SGHRS, CDR2 YFSETQ. The CDR3 sequence: CASSNRAGETQYF. CDR3 coding DNA: TGCGCCAGCAGCAACCGAGCGGGAGAGACCCAGTACTTC.

The V and J genes are TRBV7-2 and TRBJ1-6; TRBD1 might be the D (6 bases). The CDR3 covers 17 residues. Germline-derived CDR1 and CDR2 are SGHTA and FQGNSA. V was shortened by 5 bases and J by 14 bases, with 28 bases between the two germline ends. The CDR3 DNA is TGTGCCAGCAGCCTTAGAAGGCAGGGGATTCCTCTCGGCACCCTCCACTTT. Its translation: CASSLRRQGIPLGTLHF.